Listed below are T cell receptor beta chains from one sample, sequenced in a study of cytomegalovirus exposure and HLA in healthy donors. Profiled with immunoSEQ multiplex PCR; TCRdb holds only in-frame clones, not every one. Seen here are roughly 110,000 clones, roughly four fifths observed once, and the top ten hold approximately 2.8%. The sequenced sample was PBMCs. These receptors all come from a male donor in good health and CMV-seropositive. CDR3s include the opening cysteine and the closing phenylalanine or tryptophan. Fields, in order: CDR3 length, J gene, D gene, V gene, clone size, CDR3 DNA, CDR3 protein. A D gene is named only where the DNA matches it firmly. The size entry is marked missing in some rows and otherwise reads once, few, many or a size class.

16 TRBJ2-3 TRBD2 TRBV2 . TGTGCCAGCAGTGATAGTCTCGCGGGAGGATCAGATACGCAGTATTTT CASSDSLAGGSDTQYF
15 TRBJ2-4 . TRBV6-5 . TGTGCCAGCAGTCCCCTCGGGGGTCCGCGGGACATTCAGTACTTC CASSPLGGPRDIQYF
15 TRBJ2-2 TRBD2 TRBV27 . TGTGCCAGCGGGCGGGACTACCAGAACACCGGGGAGCTGTTTTTT CASGRDYQNTGELFF
12 TRBJ2-3 TRBD1 TRBV29-1 . TGCAGCGGCGGACAGGGCACAGATACGCAGTATTTT CSGGQGTDTQYF
15 TRBJ1-1 TRBD1 TRBV15 . TGTGCCACCAACACCGACAGGGGGAGAGTCACTGAAGCTTTCTTT CATNTDRGRVTEAFF
13 TRBJ1-2 . TRBV25-1 . TGTGCCAGCAGTTACAGTAGCGGCTATGGCTACACCTTC CASSYSSGYGYTF
15 TRBJ1-1 . TRBV28 . TGTGCCAGCAGTCCGGGGGGGAACATGAACACTGAAGCTTTCTTT CASSPGGNMNTEAFF
15 TRBJ1-4 . TRBV7-9 few TGTGCCAGCAGCCCGCGACAGACAACTAATGAAAAACTGTTTTTT CASSPRQTTNEKLFF
16 TRBJ2-7 . TRBV6-6 . TGTGCCAGCAGTTATCTCTCAAACACCTTCTCCTACGAGCAGTACTTC CASSYLSNTFSYEQYF
14 TRBJ2-7 . TRBV7-2 . TGTGCCAGCAGCTTAAACAGTCTCTCCTACGAGCAGTACTTC CASSLNSLSYEQYF
15 TRBJ2-6 TRBD1 TRBV6-5 . TGTGCCAGCAGACGACAGGGCTCTGGGGCCAACGTCCTGACTTTC CASRRQGSGANVLTF
15 TRBJ2-7 TRBD2 TRBV4-1 few TGCGCCAGCAGCCAAGGAATGGGGAGGGCCTACGAGCAGTACTTC CASSQGMGRAYEQYF
16 TRBJ1-3 TRBD1 TRBV11-2 . TGTGCCAGCAGCTCGATCACAGGGGGTATTGGAAACACCATATATTTT CASSSITGGIGNTIYF
13 TRBJ1-1 TRBD1 TRBV7-9 . TGTGCCAGCAGCTTACAGGGGGCGGCTGAAGCTTTCTTT CASSLQGAAEAFF
18 TRBJ2-5 TRBD1 TRBV29-1 once TGCAGCGTTGAAGGGGGGGTCTACCGGGACAGGGATCCAGAGACCCAGTACTTC CSVEGGVYRDRDPETQYF
18 TRBJ1-1 TRBD1 TRBV30 once TGTGCCTGGATCAGAAGTGGAACAGGGGGACCCTTGAACACTGAAGCTTTCTTT CAWIRSGTGGPLNTEAFF
13 TRBJ1-1 . TRBV6-1 . TGTGCCAGCAGGGGACTTCGGGTCACTGAAGCTTTCTTT CASRGLRVTEAFF
13 TRBJ2-1 . TRBV7-9 . TGTGCCAGCAGCTTATGGAGGGACAATGAGCAGTTCTTC CASSLWRDNEQFF
18 TRBJ2-1 TRBD1 TRBV4-3 many TGCGCCAGCAGCCAAGAAATGCGGTTAACAGGGGGCAGCAATGAGCAGTTCTTC CASSQEMRLTGGSNEQFF
15 TRBJ1-1 TRBD1 TRBV6-6 few TGTGCCAGCAGTTACTCGAGGGGGCTGAACACTGAAGCTTTCTTT CASSYSRGLNTEAFF
15 TRBJ2-7 . TRBV7-6 few TGTGCCAGCAGAGATTCCCAGGGGACAAAAAGGGAGCAGTACTTC CASRDSQGTKREQYF
15 TRBJ1-2 . TRBV29-1 . TGCAGCGTTGAATTAAACAGGCAGCCAGGCTATGGCTACACCTTC CSVELNRQPGYGYTF
16 TRBJ2-7 . TRBV4-3 . TGCGCCAGCAGCCAAGAACTTCGGGACACGGGCTACGAGCAGTACTTC CASSQELRDTGYEQYF
16 TRBJ1-5 TRBD1 TRBV5-6 . TGTGCCAGCAGCGCCGGGACAGGGGGCGCGAGCCAGCCCCAGCATTTT CASSAGTGGASQPQHF
15 TRBJ1-5 . TRBV5-1 . TGCGCCAGCAGTCGGGAGGGTATCGGCAATCAGCCCCAGCATTTT CASSREGIGNQPQHF
12 TRBJ1-5 TRBD1 TRBV29-1 . TGCAGCCCAGGGACAGGGAGAAGTCCCCAGAATTTT CSPGTGRSPQNF
13 TRBJ2-1 TRBD2 TRBV6-5 . TGTGCCAGCGCGGGAGTGCGGTACAATGAGCAGTTCTTC CASAGVRYNEQFF
13 TRBJ2-7 TRBD2 TRBV30 few TGTGCCTGTGATAGCGGGTATCTACGAGAGCAGTACTTC CACDSGYLREQYF
20 TRBJ2-7 TRBD1 TRBV27 . TGTGCCAGCAGCCCCACTCCGGGACAGGGCGCTATAAGTTTCTCCTACGAGCAGTACTTC CASSPTPGQGAISFSYEQYF
15 TRBJ2-1 TRBD1 TRBV18 . TGTGCCAGCTCACGGGACAGGGTGGATGGGCATGAGCAGTTCTTC CASSRDRVDGHEQFF
15 TRBJ2-5 TRBD2 TRBV9 . TGTGCCAGCAGTCCGATCAGCGGGAACCAAGAGACCCAGTACTTC CASSPISGNQETQYF
16 TRBJ2-1 . TRBV2 . TGTGCCAGCAGTGAAAGGTTACAGGGTCAGATCGACGATCCGTTCTTC CASSERLQGQIDDPFF
15 TRBJ2-3 . TRBV28 once TGTGCCAGCGCCAACCAAGGACTCCCCACAGATACGCAGTATTTT CASANQGLPTDTQYF
17 TRBJ2-7 . TRBV4-1 once TGCGCCAGCAGCCACCCCCAGGCAGGGCCCACCTCCTACGAGCAGTACTTC CASSHPQAGPTSYEQYF
16 TRBJ2-5 . TRBV7-8 . TGTGCCAGCAGCCCACTAGCGGGACAGGGGGTAGAGACCCAGTACTTC CASSPLAGQGVETQYF
13 TRBJ2-7 . TRBV4-3 . TGCGCCAGCAGCCCAACTACCTACTACGAGCAGTACTTC CASSPTTYYEQYF
13 TRBJ1-1 . TRBV7-9 few TGTGCCAGCAGCTTAACAGGAGACACTGAAGCTTTCTTT CASSLTGDTEAFF
15 TRBJ2-7 TRBD1 TRBV19 . TGTGCCAGTAGTACGGGACAGGGGGTATTGTACGAGCAGTACTTC CASSTGQGVLYEQYF
15 TRBJ2-1 . TRBV9 . TGTGCCAGCAGCGTAGAAGGGTTAGGGGTCAATGAGCAGTTCTTC CASSVEGLGVNEQFF
15 TRBJ1-4 . TRBV7-9 . TGTGCCAGCAGCCTGGGGGGGGCGGCTAATGAAAAACTGTTTTTT CASSLGGAANEKLFF
13 TRBJ1-5 . TRBV7-7 . TGTGCTAGCAGCTTAGACTATTACCAGCCCCAGCATTTT CASSLDYYQPQHF
15 TRBJ2-7 . TRBV28 . TGTGCCAGCAGGGTTTTTTTGTTGAGCTCCTACGAGCAGTACTTC CASRVFLLSSYEQYF
12 TRBJ2-7 TRBD1 TRBV29-1 . TGCAGCGTTGTACCTCGACAGGGCGAGCAGTACTTC CSVVPRQGEQYF
14 TRBJ2-2 . TRBV5-4 . TGTGCCAGCAGCTTGTCGGAGACTACCGGGGAGCTGTTTTTT CASSLSETTGELFF
16 TRBJ2-2 . TRBV4-3 . TGCGCCAGCAGCCGCGGACCCGGGGTCAACACCGGGGAGCTGTTTTTT CASSRGPGVNTGELFF
12 TRBJ2-1 . TRBV4-2 . TGTGCCAGCACCTCGCGGGGTAATGAGCAGTTCTTC CASTSRGNEQFF
13 TRBJ1-2 TRBD1 TRBV7-2 once TGTGCCAGCAGCCCAGGGGGCTACTATGGCTACACCTTC CASSPGGYYGYTF
15 TRBJ2-7 . TRBV5-1 . TGCGCCAGCAGCTTGGAGAGGGTGGGGTCCTACGAGCAGTACTTC CASSLERVGSYEQYF
15 TRBJ1-5 . TRBV7-2 . TGTGCCAGCAGCTTAGCGTCCAGGGGAAATCAGCCCCAGCATTTT CASSLASRGNQPQHF
16 TRBJ2-2 TRBD1 TRBV9 . TGTGCCAGCAGCCCTAGGACAGGGATGGGGACCGGGGAGCTGTTTTTT CASSPRTGMGTGELFF
14 TRBJ2-2 TRBD1 TRBV7-3 . TGTGCCAGCAGCTTCGGGACAGCTAGCGGGGAGCTGTTTTTT CASSFGTASGELFF
14 TRBJ2-1 TRBD2 TRBV19 once TGTGCCAGTAGTTACCTCGGGGGGGCAAATGAGCAGTTCTTC CASSYLGGANEQFF
15 TRBJ1-4 TRBD1 TRBV7-3 many TGTGCCAGCAGCCGATCCGCAGGGGGACATGAAAAACTGTTTTTT CASSRSAGGHEKLFF
13 TRBJ1-6 . TRBV28 . TGTGCCAGCAGTGACCAGGGTTATTCACCCCTCCACTTT CASSDQGYSPLHF
15 TRBJ2-3 . TRBV7-9 . TGTGCCAGCAGCAGGCGCGACAGACGCACAGATACGCAGTATTTT CASSRRDRRTDTQYF